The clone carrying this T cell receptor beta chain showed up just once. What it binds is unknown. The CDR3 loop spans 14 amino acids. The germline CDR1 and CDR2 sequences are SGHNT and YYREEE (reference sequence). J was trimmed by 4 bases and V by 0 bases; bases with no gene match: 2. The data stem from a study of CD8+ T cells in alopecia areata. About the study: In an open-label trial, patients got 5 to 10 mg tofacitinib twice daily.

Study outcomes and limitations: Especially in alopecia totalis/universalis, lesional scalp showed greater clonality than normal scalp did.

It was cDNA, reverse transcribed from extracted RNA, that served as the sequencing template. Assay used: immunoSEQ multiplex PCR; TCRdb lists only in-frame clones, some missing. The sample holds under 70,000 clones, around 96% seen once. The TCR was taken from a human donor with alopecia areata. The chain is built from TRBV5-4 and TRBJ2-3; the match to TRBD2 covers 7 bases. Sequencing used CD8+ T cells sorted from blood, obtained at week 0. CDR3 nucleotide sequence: TGTGCCAGCAGCTTGGGGGCGGGGGCAGATACGCAGTATTTT. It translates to CASSLGAGADTQYF.